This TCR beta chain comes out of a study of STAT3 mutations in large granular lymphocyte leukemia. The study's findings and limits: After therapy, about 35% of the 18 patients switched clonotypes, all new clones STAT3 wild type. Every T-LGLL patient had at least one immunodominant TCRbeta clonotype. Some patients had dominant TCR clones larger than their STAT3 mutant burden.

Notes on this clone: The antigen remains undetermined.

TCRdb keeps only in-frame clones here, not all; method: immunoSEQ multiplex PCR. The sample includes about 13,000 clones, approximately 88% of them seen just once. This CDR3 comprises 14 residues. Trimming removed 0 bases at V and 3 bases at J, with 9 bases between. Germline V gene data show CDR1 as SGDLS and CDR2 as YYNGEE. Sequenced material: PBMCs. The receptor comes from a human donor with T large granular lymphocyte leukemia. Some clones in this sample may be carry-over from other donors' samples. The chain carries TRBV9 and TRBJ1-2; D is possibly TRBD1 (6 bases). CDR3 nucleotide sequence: TGTGCCAGCAGCGTAGGAAGGGGGGACTATGGCTACACCTTC. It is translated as CASSVGRGDYGYTF.